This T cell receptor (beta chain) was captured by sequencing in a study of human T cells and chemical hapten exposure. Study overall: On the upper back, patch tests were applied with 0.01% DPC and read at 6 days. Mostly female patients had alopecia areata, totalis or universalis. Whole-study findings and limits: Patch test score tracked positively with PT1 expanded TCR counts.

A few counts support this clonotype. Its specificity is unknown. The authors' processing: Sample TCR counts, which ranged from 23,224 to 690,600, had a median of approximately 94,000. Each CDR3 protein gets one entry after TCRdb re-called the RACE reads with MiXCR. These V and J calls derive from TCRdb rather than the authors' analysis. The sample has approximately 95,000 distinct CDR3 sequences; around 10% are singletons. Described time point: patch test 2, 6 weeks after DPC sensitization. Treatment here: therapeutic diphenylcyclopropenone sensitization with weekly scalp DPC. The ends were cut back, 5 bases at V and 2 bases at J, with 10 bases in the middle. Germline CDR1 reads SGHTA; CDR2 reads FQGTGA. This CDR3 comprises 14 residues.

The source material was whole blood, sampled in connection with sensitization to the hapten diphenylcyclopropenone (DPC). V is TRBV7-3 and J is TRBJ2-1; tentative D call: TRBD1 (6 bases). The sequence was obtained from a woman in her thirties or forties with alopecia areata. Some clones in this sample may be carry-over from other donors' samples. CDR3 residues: CASSPPGAYNEQFF. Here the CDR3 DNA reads TGTGCCAGCAGCCCACCAGGGGCCTACAATGAGCAGTTCTTC.